This TCR beta chain was sequenced for a study of T cells after yellow fever vaccination. Study summary: The authors prepared low-cell-number fractions using SMART-Seq v4 Ultra Low Input.

Study conclusions and caveats: Clones from primary vaccination mostly reappeared after the booster (96% CD4, just over 85% CD8). Compared with primary, the secondary response was weaker and peaked at day 5, not 15.

The germline V gene has CDR1 SGHDN and CDR2 FVKESK. Deletions cut 2 bases from V and 7 bases from J, with 15 bases between. CDR3 length: 14 residues. Conversion of TCR transcripts into cDNA relied on 5'RACE template switching, which added a universal primer site and UMIs. TCRdb ran MiXCR on the 5' RACE reads and lists one entry per CDR3 protein. The sample yields over 85,000 distinct CDR3 sequences, about 8.4% seen once. The clonotype was recovered from a man in his late teens or twenties who received the YFV17D yellow fever vaccine. This sample comprised CD8+ T cells not binding an NS4B(214-222) dextramer, sorted from PBMCs, obtained less than 18 days after the first yellow fever vaccination. This chain links TRBV14 with TRBJ2-7, with D possibly matching TRBD1 (6 bases). CDR3 bases: TGTGCCAGCAGCCAAAGTGAACAGGGTCATGAGCAGTACGTC. Its protein product is CASSQSEQGHEQYV.